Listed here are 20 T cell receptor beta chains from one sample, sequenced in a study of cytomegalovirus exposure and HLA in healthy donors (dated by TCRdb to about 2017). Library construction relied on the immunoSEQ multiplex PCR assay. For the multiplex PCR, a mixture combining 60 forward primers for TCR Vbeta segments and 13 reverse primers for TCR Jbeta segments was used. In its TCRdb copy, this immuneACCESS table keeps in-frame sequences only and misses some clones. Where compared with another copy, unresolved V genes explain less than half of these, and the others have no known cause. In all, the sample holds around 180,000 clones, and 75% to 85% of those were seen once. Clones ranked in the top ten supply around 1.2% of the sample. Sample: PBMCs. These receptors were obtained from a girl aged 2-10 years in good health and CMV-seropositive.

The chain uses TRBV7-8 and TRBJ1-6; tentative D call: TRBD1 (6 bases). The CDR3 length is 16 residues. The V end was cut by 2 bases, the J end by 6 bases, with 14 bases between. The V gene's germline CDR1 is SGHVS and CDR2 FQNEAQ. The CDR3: CASSLWTDNRNSPLHF. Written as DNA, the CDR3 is TGTGCCAGCAGCTTATGGACAGATAATCGTAATTCACCCCTCCACTTT.

The CDR3 loop reads CASSRTVDEPQHF. As DNA, the CDR3 is TGTGCCAGCAGTCGGACAGTCGATGAGCCCCAGCATTTT. V is TRBV9 and J is TRBJ1-5; a weak D match, TRBD1 (6 bases). V was clipped by 5 bases and J by 8 bases, with 14 bases between them. This CDR3 has 13 amino acids. Germline assignment: CDR1 SGDLS and CDR2 YYNGEE.

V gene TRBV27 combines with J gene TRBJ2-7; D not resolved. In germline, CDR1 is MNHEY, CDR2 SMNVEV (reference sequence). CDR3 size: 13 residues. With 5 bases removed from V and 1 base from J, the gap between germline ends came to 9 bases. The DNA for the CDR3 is TGTGCCAGCAGTGCCGTGCAGTCCTACGAGCAGTACTTC. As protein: CASSAVQSYEQYF.

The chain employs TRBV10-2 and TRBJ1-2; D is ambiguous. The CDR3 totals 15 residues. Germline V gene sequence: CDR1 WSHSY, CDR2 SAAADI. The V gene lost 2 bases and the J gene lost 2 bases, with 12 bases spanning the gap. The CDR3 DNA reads TGCGCCAGCAGTGAGCTATTGTATAAGAACTATGGCTACACCTTC. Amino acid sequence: CASSELLYKNYGYTF.

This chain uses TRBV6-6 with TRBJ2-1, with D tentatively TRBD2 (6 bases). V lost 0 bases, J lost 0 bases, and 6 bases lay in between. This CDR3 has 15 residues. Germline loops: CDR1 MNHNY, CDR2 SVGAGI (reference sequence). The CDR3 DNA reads TGTGCCAGCAGTTACTCGGGAGGCTCCTACAATGAGCAGTTCTTC. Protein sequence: CASSYSGGSYNEQFF.

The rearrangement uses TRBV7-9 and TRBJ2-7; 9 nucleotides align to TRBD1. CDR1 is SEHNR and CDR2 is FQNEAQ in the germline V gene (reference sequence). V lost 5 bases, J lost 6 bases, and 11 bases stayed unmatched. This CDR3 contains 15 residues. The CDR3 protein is CASSRSGTGRVEQYF. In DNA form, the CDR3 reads TGTGCCAGCAGCCGCTCCGGGACAGGGCGGGTCGAGCAGTACTTC.

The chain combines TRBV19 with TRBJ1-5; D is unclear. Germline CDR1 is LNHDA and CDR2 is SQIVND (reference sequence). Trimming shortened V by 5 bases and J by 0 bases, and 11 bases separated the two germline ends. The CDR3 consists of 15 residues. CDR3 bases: TGTGCCAGTAGTGGATTGGAGTATAGCAATCAGCCCCAGCATTTT. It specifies CASSGLEYSNQPQHF.

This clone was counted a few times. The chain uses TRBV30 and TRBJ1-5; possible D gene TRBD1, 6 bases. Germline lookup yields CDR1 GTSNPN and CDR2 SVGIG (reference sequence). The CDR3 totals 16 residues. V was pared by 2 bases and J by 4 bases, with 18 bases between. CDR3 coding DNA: TGTGCCTGGAGTTCCATTACCGGACAGCTTAATCAGCCCCAGCATTTT. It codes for CAWSSITGQLNQPQHF. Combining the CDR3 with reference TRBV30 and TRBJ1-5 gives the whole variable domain SQTIHQWPATLVQPVGSPLSLECTVEGTSNPNLYWYRQAAGRGLQLLFYSVGIGQISSEVPQNLSASRPQDRQFILSSKKLLLSDSGFYLCAWSSITGQLNQPQHFGDGTRLSIL.

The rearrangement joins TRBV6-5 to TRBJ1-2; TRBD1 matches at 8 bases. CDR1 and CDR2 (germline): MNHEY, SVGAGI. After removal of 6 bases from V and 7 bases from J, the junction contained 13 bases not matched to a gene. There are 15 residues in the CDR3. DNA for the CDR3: TGTGCCAGCAGGGCGGAGGGACAGGAGTATTTTGGCTACACCTTC. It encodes CASRAEGQEYFGYTF.

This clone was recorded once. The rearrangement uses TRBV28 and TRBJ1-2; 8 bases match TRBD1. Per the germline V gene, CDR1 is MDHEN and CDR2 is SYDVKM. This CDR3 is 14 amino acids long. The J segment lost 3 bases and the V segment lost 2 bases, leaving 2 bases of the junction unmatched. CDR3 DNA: TGTGCCAGCAGTTTAACGGACAGGGACTATGGCTACACCTTC. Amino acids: CASSLTDRDYGYTF.

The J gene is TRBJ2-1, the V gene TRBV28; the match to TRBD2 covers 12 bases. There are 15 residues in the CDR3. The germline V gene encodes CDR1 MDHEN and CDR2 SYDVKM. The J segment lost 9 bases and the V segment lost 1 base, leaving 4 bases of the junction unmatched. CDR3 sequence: CASSLSSGGGSEQFF. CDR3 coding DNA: TGTGCCAGCAGTTTATCTAGCGGGGGGGGTAGTGAGCAGTTCTTC.

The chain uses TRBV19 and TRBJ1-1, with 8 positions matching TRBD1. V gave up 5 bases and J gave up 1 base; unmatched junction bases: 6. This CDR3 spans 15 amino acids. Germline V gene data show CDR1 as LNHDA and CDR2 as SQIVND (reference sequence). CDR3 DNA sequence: TGTGCCAGTAGTCGGTCAGGACAGGGGAACACTGAAGCTTTCTTT. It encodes CASSRSGQGNTEAFF.

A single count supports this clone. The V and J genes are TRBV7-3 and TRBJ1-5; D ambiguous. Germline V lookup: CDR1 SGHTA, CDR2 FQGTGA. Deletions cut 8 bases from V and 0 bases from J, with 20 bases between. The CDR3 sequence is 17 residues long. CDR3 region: CASVNPLGFHSNQPQHF. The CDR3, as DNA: TGTGCCAGCGTGAACCCCCTGGGCTTCCATAGCAATCAGCCCCAGCATTTT. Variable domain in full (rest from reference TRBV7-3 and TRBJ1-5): GAGVSQTPSNKVTEKGKYVELRCDPISGHTALYWYRQSLGQGPEFLIYFQGTGAADDSGLPNDRFFAVRPEGSVSTLKIQRTERGDSAVYLCASVNPLGFHSNQPQHFGDGTRLSIL.

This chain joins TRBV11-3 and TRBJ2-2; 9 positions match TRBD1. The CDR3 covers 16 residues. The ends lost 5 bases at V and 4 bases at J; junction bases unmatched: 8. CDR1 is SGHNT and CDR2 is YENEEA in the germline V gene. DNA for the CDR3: TGTGCCAGCAGCCCACCGGGACAGGGACTCACCGGGGAGCTGTTTTTT. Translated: CASSPPGQGLTGELFF.

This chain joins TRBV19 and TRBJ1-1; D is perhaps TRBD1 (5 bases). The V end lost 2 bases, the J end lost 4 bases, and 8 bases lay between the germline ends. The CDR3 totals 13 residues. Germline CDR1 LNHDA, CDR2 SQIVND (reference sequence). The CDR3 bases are TGTGCCAGTAGTATAATCGGGGGCACTGAAGCTTTCTTT. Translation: CASSIIGGTEAFF.

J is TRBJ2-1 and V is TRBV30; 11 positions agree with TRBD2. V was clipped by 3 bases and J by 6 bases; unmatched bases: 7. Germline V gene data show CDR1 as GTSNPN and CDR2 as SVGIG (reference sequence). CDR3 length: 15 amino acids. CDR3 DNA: TGTGCCTGGAGATGGAGTAGCGGGAGGGTCAATGAGCAGTTCTTC. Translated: CAWRWSSGRVNEQFF.

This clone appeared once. In nucleotides, the CDR3 is TGTGCCAGCAGTTGGGGGACAGCCGGCTACACCTTC. Protein sequence: CASSWGTAGYTF. This chain joins TRBV28 and TRBJ1-2; 7 positions agree with TRBD1. The germline V gene has CDR1 MDHEN and CDR2 SYDVKM. J gave up 8 bases and V 4 bases, and 4 bases lay outside the gene matches. This CDR3 contains 12 residues.

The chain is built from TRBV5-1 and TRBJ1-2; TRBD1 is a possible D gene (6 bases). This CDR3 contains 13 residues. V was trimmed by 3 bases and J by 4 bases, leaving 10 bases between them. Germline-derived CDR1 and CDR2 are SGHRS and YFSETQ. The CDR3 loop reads CASSSGQTYGYTF. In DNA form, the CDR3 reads TGCGCCAGCAGCTCAGGACAGACCTATGGCTACACCTTC.

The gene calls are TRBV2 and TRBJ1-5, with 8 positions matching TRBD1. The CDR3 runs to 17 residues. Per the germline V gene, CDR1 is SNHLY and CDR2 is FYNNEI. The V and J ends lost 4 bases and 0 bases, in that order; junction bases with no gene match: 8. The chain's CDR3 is CASSVQQGENSNQPQHF. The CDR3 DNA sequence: TGTGCCAGCAGTGTTCAACAGGGGGAAAATAGCAATCAGCCCCAGCATTTT.

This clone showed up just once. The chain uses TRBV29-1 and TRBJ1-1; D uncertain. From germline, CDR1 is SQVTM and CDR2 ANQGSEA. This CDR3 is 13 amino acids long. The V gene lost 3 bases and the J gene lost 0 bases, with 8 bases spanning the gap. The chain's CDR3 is CSVDSVMNTEAFF. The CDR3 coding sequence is TGCAGCGTTGATAGTGTTATGAACACTGAAGCTTTCTTT.